The 5 T cell receptor beta chains presented below share a single source sample, sequenced in a study of OX40 agonist ivuxolimab in advanced cancers. Assay used: immunoSEQ multiplex PCR; TCRdb lists only in-frame clones, some missing. The table has roughly 67,000 clones, approximately 86% seen once. Sequencing used CD4+ or CD8+ T cells sorted from blood, obtained in a trial of the OX40 agonist ivuxolimab. These receptors all stem from an adult with an advanced solid tumor such as melanoma, head and neck, liver or kidney cancer.

The chain is built from TRBV7-9 and TRBJ1-4, with D possibly being TRBD1 (5 bases). Between the trimmed V and J ends, which lost 3 bases and 2 bases, there was a span of 13 bases. The CDR3 spans 16 residues. Germline values: CDR1 SEHNR, CDR2 FQNEAQ (reference sequence). CDR3 nucleotide sequence: TGTGCCAGCAGCTTTCAGGGCGGATCTACTAATGAAAAACTGTTTTTT. It yields the protein CASSFQGGSTNEKLFF.

This clone turned up a few times. The J gene is TRBJ2-7, the V gene TRBV5-4, with a weak D call TRBD1 (7 bases). This CDR3 contains 15 residues. V lost 1 base, J lost 2 bases, and 13 bases lay in between. Per the germline V gene, CDR1 is SGHNT and CDR2 is YYREEE (reference sequence). The CDR3 spells CASSLFQGEAYEQYF. Here the CDR3 DNA reads TGTGCCAGCAGCTTGTTTCAGGGGGAGGCCTACGAGCAGTACTTC.

The chain uses TRBV20-1 and TRBJ2-5, with D tentatively TRBD2 (5 bases). There are 11 residues in the CDR3. Germline-derived CDR1 and CDR2 are DFQATT and SNEGSKA (reference sequence). CDR3 residues: CSEGVAETQYF. In DNA form, the CDR3 reads TGCAGCGAGGGTGTAGCAGAGACCCAGTACTTC.

This clone appeared a few times. This rearrangement joins TRBV7-2 to TRBJ2-7; 7 nucleotides agree with TRBD1. V lost 3 bases and J lost 2; bases outside the gene matches: 10. Germline-derived CDR1 and CDR2 are SGHTA and FQGNSA. The CDR3 is made up of 16 amino acids. CDR3 DNA sequence: TGTGCCAGCAGCTTCGACCTGAACAGGGGAACCTACGAGCAGTACTTC. As protein: CASSFDLNRGTYEQYF. The variable domain in full, completed from reference TRBV7-2 and TRBJ2-7, reads GAGVSQSPSNKVTEKGKDVELRCDPISGHTALYWYRQSLGQGLEFLIYFQGNSAPDKSGLPSDRFSAERTGGSVSTLTIQRTQQEDSAVYLCASSFDLNRGTYEQYFGPGTRLTVT.

This chain joins TRBV7-8 and TRBJ2-2, with 7 bases fitting TRBD2. The CDR3 totals 15 residues. V was pared by 5 bases and J by 0 bases, with 3 bases of the junction left unmatched. CDR1 is SGHVS, CDR2 FQNEAQ, per germline. The CDR3 bases are TGTGCCAGCAGCCGGGACTACCCGAACACCGGGGAGCTGTTTTTT. Translation: CASSRDYPNTGELFF.